This T cell receptor beta chain stems from a study of tumor-infiltrating lymphocytes in oesophageal squamous cell carcinoma. This CDR3 is 13 amino acids long. The V and J ends lost 5 bases and 12 bases respectively, with 19 bases between them. Looked up from germline, CDR1 is SGHTA and CDR2 is FQGNSA. This clonotype occurred once. TCRdb redid the calling of the PCR reads with MiXCR, one entry per CDR3 protein. The data hold about 15,000 distinct CDR3 sequences, with 40% to 60% observed a single time. The V and J genes are TRBV7-2 and TRBJ2-5; possibly TRBD2 for D (6 bases). Material: esophageal tumor tissue. The receptor comes from a male donor with esophageal squamous cell carcinoma. CDR3 sequence (DNA): TGTGCCAGCAGCCCCTTTTCGGAGGGTGTGAAGTACTTC. Amino acids: CASSPFSEGVKYF.